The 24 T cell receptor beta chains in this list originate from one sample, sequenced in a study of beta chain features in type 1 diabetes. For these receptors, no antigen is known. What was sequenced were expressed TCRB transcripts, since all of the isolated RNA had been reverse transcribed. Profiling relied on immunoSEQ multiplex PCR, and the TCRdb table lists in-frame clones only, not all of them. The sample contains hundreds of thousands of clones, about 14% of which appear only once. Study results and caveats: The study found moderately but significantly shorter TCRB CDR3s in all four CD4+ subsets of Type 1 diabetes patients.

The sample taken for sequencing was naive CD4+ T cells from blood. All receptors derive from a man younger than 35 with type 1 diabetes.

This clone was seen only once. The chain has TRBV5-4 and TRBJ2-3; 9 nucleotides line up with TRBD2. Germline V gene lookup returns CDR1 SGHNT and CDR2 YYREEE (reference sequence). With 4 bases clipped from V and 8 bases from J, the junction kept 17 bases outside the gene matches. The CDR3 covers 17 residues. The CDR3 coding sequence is TGTGCCAGCAGCCCAAATGGCGGGACTAGCCCTGGCGGTACGCAGTATTTT. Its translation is CASSPNGGTSPGGTQYF.

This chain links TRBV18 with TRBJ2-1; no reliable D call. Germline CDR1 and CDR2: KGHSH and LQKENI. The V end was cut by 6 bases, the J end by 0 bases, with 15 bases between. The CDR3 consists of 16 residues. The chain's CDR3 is CASSPRRGSSYNEQFF. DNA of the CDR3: TGTGCCAGCTCTCCCCGACGCGGAAGCTCCTACAATGAGCAGTTCTTC. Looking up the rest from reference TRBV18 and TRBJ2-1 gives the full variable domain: NAGVMQNPRHLVRRRGQEARLRCSPMKGHSHVYWYRQLPEEGLKFMVYLQKENIIDESGMPKERFSAEFPKEGPSILRIQQVVRGDSAAYFCASSPRRGSSYNEQFFGPGTRLTVL.

CDR3 sequence: CASSQGGYRAGETQYF. The CDR3 nucleotides read TGTGCCAGCAGCCAAGGGGGATATAGGGCCGGAGAGACCCAGTACTTC. The V and J genes are TRBV4-2 and TRBJ2-5; D remains unclear. The CDR3 is made up of 16 amino acids. V was clipped by 1 base and J by 4 bases, with 16 bases between them. Germline V gene data show CDR1 as LGHNA and CDR2 as YNFKEQ.

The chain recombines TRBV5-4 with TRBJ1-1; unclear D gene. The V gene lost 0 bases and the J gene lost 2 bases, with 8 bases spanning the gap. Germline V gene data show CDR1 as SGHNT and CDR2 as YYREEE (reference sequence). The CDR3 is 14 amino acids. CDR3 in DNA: TGTGCCAGCAGCTTGGACGGGTCCAACACTGAAGCTTTCTTT. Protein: CASSLDGSNTEAFF.

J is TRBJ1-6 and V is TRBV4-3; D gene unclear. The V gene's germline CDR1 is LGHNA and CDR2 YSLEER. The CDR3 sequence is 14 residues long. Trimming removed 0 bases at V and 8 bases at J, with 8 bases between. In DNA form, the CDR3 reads TGCGCCAGCAGCCAAGAAACGCCAGATTCACCCCTCCACTTT. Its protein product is CASSQETPDSPLHF.

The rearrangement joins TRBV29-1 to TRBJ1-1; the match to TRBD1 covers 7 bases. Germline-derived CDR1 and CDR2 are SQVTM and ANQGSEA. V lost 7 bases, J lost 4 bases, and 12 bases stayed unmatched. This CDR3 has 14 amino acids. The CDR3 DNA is TGCAGCGCCCCCTTGACAGGGTGGGGCACTGAAGCTTTCTTT. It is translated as CSAPLTGWGTEAFF.

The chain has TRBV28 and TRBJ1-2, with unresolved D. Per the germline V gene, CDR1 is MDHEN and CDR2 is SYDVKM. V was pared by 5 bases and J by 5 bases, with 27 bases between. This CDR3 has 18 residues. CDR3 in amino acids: CASSPHAPGLGSGYGYTF. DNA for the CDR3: TGTGCCAGCAGTCCACACGCGCCCGGACTAGGGAGTGGGTATGGCTACACCTTC.

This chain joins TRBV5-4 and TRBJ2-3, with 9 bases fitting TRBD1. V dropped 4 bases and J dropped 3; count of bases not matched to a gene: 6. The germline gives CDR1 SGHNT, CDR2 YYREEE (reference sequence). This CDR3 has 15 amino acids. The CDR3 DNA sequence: TGTGCCAGCAGCCCCTTGGGACAGGGTACAGATACGCAGTATTTT. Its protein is CASSPLGQGTDTQYF. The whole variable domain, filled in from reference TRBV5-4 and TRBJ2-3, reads ETGVTQSPTHLIKTRGQQVTLRCSSQSGHNTVSWYQQALGQGPQFIFQYYREEENGRGNFPPRFSGLQFPNYSSELNVNALELDDSALYLCASSPLGQGTDTQYFGPGTRLTVL.

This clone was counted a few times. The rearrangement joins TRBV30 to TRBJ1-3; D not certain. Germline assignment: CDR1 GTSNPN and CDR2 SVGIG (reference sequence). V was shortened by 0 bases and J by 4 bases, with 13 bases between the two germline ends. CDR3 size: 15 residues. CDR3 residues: CAWSVVGVRGNTIYF. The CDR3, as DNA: TGTGCCTGGAGTGTAGTTGGGGTGAGAGGAAACACCATATATTTT.

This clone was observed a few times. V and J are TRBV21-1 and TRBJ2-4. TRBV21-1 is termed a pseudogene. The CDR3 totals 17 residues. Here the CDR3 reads CASSKRQRDSAKNIQYF. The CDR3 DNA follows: TGTGCCAGCAGCAAACGGCAAAGGGATTCAGCCAAAAACATTCAGTACTTC.

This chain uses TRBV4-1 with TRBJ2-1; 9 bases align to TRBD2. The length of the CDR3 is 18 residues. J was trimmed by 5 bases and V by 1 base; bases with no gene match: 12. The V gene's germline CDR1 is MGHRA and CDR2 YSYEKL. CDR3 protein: CASSQVWGVTSGNNEQFF. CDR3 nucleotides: TGCGCCAGCAGCCAAGTATGGGGAGTGACTAGCGGAAACAATGAGCAGTTCTTC.

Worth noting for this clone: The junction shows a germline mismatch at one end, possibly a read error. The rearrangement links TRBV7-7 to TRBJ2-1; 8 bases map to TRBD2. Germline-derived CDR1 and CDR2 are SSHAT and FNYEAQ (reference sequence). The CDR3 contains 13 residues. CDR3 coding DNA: TGTGCTAGCAGCCCTGGGATAGCGGGGCGACAGTTCTTC. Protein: CASSPGIAGRQFF.

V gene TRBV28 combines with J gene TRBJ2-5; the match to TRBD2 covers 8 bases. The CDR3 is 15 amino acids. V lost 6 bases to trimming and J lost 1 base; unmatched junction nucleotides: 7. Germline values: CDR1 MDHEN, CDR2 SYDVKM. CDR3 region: CASRESSGAQETQYF. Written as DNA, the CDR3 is TGTGCCAGCAGAGAGAGTAGCGGGGCCCAAGAGACCCAGTACTTC.

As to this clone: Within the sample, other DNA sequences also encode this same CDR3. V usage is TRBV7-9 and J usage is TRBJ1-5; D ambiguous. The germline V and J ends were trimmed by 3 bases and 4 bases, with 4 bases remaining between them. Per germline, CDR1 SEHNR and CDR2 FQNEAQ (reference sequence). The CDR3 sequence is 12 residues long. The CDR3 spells CASSFPNQPQHF. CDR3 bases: TGTGCCAGCAGCTTCCCGAATCAGCCCCAGCATTTT.

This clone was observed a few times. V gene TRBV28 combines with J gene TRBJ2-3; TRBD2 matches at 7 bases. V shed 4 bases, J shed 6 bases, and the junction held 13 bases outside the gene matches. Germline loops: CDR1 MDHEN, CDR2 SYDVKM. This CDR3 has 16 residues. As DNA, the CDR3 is TGTGCCAGCAGTTCCCCGTCTAGCGGAGCGGTGGATACGCAGTATTTT. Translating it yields CASSSPSSGAVDTQYF.

CDR3 DNA: TGCGCCAGCAGCTTTGATAGCAGATTTAACACCGGGGAGCTGTTTTTT. It codes for CASSFDSRFNTGELFF. V and J are TRBV5-1 and TRBJ2-2; D unresolved. CDR3 length: 16 residues. Germline V gene data show CDR1 as SGHRS and CDR2 as YFSETQ. The V end was cut by 2 bases, the J end by 2 bases, with 13 bases between.

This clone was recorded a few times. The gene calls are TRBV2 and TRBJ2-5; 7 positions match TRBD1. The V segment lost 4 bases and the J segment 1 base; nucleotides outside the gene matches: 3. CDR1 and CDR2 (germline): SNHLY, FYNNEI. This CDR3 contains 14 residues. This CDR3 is CASSVGTAQETQYF. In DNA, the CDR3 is TGTGCCAGCAGTGTCGGGACAGCCCAAGAGACCCAGTACTTC.

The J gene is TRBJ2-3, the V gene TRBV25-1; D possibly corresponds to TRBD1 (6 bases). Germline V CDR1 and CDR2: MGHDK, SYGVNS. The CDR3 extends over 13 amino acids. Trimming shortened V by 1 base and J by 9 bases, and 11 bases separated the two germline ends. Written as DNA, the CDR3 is TGTGCCAGCAGTGAATTGCAGGGGATAACGCAGTATTTT. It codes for CASSELQGITQYF.

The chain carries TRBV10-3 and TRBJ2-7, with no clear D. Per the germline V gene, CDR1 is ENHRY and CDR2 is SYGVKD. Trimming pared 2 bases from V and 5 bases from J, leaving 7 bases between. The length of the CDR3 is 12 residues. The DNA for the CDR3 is TGTGCCATCAGTGAGGGGTACCACGAGCAGTACTTC. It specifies CAISEGYHEQYF.

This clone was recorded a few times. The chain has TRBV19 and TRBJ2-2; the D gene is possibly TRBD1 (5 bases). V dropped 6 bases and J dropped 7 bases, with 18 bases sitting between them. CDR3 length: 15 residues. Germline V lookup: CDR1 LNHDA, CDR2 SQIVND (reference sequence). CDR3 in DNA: TGTGCCAGTAGCTTCCTAGTCAGGGAAGGCGGGGAGCTGTTTTTT. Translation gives CASSFLVREGGELFF.

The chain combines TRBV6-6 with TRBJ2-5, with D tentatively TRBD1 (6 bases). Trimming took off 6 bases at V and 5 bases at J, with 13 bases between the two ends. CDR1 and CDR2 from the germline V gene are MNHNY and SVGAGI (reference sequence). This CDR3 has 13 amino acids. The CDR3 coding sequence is TGTGCCAGCAGACTCGGACAGCCCGAGACCCAGTACTTC. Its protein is CASRLGQPETQYF.

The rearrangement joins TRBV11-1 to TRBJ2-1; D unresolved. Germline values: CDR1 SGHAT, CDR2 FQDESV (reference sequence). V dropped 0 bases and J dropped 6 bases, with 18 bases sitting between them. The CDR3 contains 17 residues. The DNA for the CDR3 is TGTGCCAGCAGCTTAGCGCGGCCCCGATGGAGTGGCAATGAGCAGTTCTTC. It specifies CASSLARPRWSGNEQFF.

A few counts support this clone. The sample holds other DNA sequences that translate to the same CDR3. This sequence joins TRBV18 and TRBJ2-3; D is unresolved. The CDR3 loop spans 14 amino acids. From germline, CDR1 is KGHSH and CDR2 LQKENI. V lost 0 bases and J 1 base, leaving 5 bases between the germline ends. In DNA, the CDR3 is TGTGCCAGCTCACCACCGCTGGGCACAGATACGCAGTATTTT. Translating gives CASSPPLGTDTQYF.

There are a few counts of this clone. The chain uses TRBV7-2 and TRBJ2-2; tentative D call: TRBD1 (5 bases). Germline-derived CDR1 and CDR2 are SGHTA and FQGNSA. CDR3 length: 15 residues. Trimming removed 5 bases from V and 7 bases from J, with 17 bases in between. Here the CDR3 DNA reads TGTGCCAGCAGCCTCCAGGGCAGGGCTATCGGGGAGCTGTTTTTT. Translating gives CASSLQGRAIGELFF.